This passage covers 5 T cell receptor beta chains from one sample sequenced in a study of human T cells and chemical hapten exposure. TCRdb reanalysed the RACE reads using MiXCR and keeps one entry per CDR3 protein. This sample yields about 340,000 distinct CDR3 sequences, of which roughly 6.9% are seen a single time; 8% to 9% belongs to the top ten. Time point indicated: patch test 1, 2 weeks after DPC sensitization. Treatment given: therapeutic diphenylcyclopropenone sensitization with weekly scalp DPC. The sequences come from whole blood, collected in connection with sensitization to the hapten diphenylcyclopropenone (DPC). The source is a woman between 18 and 29 years old with alopecia areata. Some clones in this sample may be carry-over from other donors' samples.

This clonotype showed up just a few times. The chain combines TRBV12-3 or TRBV12-4 with TRBJ2-5; 7 bases agree with TRBD1. This CDR3 is built from 13 residues. Trimming cost V 7 bases and J 7 bases; bases outside gene matches: 9. The CDR3 loop is CASTIDRVGTQYF. CDR3 sequence (DNA): TGTGCCAGCACCATTGACAGGGTTGGGACCCAGTACTTC.

This clonotype was counted at least ten times. CDR3 region: CASSSGTSWTGELFF. The CDR3 DNA sequence: TGTGCCAGCAGTTCAGGGACTAGTTGGACCGGGGAGCTGTTTTTT. The V call is TRBV27, the J call TRBJ2-2; 8 nucleotides align to TRBD2. The CDR3 sequence is 15 residues long. Germline CDR1 is MNHEY and CDR2 is SMNVEV (reference sequence). The V segment lost 4 bases and the J segment 5 bases; nucleotides outside the gene matches: 6.

There are a few counts of this clonotype. V usage is TRBV27 and J usage is TRBJ2-3; 7 nucleotides agree with TRBD2. The CDR3 totals 17 residues. J lost 0 bases, V lost 5 bases, and 11 bases had no gene match. In germline, CDR1 is MNHEY, CDR2 SMNVEV (reference sequence). The CDR3: CASSPLIARGSTDTQYF. CDR3 nucleotides: TGTGCCAGCAGTCCCCTTATAGCGCGGGGGAGCACAGATACGCAGTATTTT.

The sample holds a few counts of this clonotype. The chain has TRBV29-1 and TRBJ1-3, with no clear D. V was cut by 3 bases and J by 4 bases, with 13 bases left in between. The CDR3 has 14 amino acids. Germline V gene lookup returns CDR1 SQVTM and CDR2 ANQGSEA. CDR3 sequence: CSVESIQEGNTIYF. For the CDR3, the DNA is TGCAGCGTTGAGAGTATCCAGGAAGGAAACACCATATATTTT.

The CDR3 nucleotides read TGTGCCAGCAGCCCTGACGGGGATTGGGAGCAGTACTTC. Protein sequence: CASSPDGDWEQYF. This chain connects TRBV5-4 to TRBJ2-7; a weak D match, TRBD2 (5 bases). Germline values: CDR1 SGHNT, CDR2 YYREEE (reference sequence). With 4 bases removed from V and 7 bases from J, the gap between germline ends came to 15 bases. The CDR3 runs 13 residues.